Listed below are T cell receptor beta chains from one sample, sequenced in a study of blood T cell repertoires in COVID-19. Clones were sequenced by immunoSEQ multiplex PCR, and TCRdb holds only the in-frame ones, with some missing. The table shows around 140,000 clones, with 88% occurring only once. The sequenced sample consisted of peripheral blood. Source of these receptors: a woman aged 45-60 years with acute or convalescent COVID-19. CDR3s include the opening cysteine and the closing phenylalanine or tryptophan. D genes are given only for firm matches. Only part of the rows carry a size: once, few, many, or a class if the clone is expanded.

D: TRBD2
J: TRBJ2-1
length: 13
V: TRBV27
size: .
DNA: TGTGCCAGCAGTTTACAGCGGGAGAATGAGCAGTTCTTC
CDR3: CASSLQRENEQFF

D: .
J: TRBJ1-2
length: 14
V: TRBV6-5
size: .
DNA: TGTGCCAGCAGTTTGGGGGCTCCCACCTATGGCTACACCTTC
CDR3: CASSLGAPTYGYTF

D: .
J: TRBJ1-1
length: 15
V: TRBV19
size: .
DNA: TGTGCCAGTACCAAAGAAGGACAACTGAACACTGAAGCTTTCTTT
CDR3: CASTKEGQLNTEAFF

D: TRBD1
J: TRBJ1-1
length: 13
V: TRBV9
size: .
DNA: TGTGCCAGCAGCGTCGACAGGGAGACTGAAGCTTTCTTT
CDR3: CASSVDRETEAFF

D: TRBD2
J: TRBJ2-7
length: 15
V: TRBV4-2
size: .
DNA: TGTGCCAGCAGCCTGATCATAGCGGGGGACTACGAGCAGTACTTC
CDR3: CASSLIIAGDYEQYF

D: .
J: TRBJ1-2
length: 13
V: TRBV29-1
size: .
DNA: TGCAGCGTTGAAGTCCAACGGGGGTATGGCTACACCTTC
CDR3: CSVEVQRGYGYTF

D: .
J: TRBJ2-1
length: 16
V: TRBV5-1
size: .
DNA: TGCGCCAGCAGCTTGGAAGGGGGGGGCCCCTACAATGAGCAGTTCTTC
CDR3: CASSLEGGGPYNEQFF

D: .
J: TRBJ1-5
length: 14
V: TRBV5-5
size: .
DNA: TGTGCCAGCAGCTTTGGCTCCAACAATCAGCCCCAGCATTTT
CDR3: CASSFGSNNQPQHF

D: .
J: TRBJ1-2
length: 13
V: TRBV11-2
size: .
DNA: TGTGCCAGCAGCTTACAGTACAGGGACGGCTACACCTTC
CDR3: CASSLQYRDGYTF

D: TRBD1
J: TRBJ2-1
length: 13
V: TRBV28
size: many
DNA: TGTGCCAGCAGGGGACAGGGGGTCAATGAGCAGTTCTTC
CDR3: CASRGQGVNEQFF

D: TRBD1
J: TRBJ1-3
length: 15
V: TRBV2
size: .
DNA: TGTGCCAGCAGTCGGGACAGGGCACGGGGAAACACCATATATTTT
CDR3: CASSRDRARGNTIYF

D: .
J: TRBJ1-5
length: 15
V: TRBV3-1/TRBV3-2
size: .
DNA: TGTGCCAGCAGCCAAGGCGATTCGGGCAATCAGCCCCAGCATTTT
CDR3: CASSQGDSGNQPQHF

D: .
J: TRBJ1-5
length: 14
V: TRBV7-8
size: .
DNA: TGTGCCAGCAGCACCCGGACAGGCAATCAGCCCCAGCATTTT
CDR3: CASSTRTGNQPQHF

D: .
J: TRBJ1-1
length: 13
V: TRBV19
size: .
DNA: TGTGCCAGTACTTGGGGCATGAACACTGAAGCTTTCTTT
CDR3: CASTWGMNTEAFF

D: .
J: TRBJ2-3
length: 15
V: TRBV6-5
size: once
DNA: TGTGCCAGCAGTTACTCGAGAACTAGCACAGATACGCAGTATTTT
CDR3: CASSYSRTSTDTQYF

D: .
J: TRBJ2-2
length: 16
V: TRBV21-1
size: once
DNA: TGTGCCAGCAGCCCTCGGACTAGCGGGAAACACGGGGAGCTGTTTTTT
CDR3: CASSPRTSGKHGELFF

D: .
J: TRBJ2-2
length: 15
V: TRBV24-1
size: .
DNA: TGTGCCACCGAGACTCAGAGAGCGAACACCGGGGAGCTGTTTTTT
CDR3: CATETQRANTGELFF

D: .
J: TRBJ2-7
length: 14
V: TRBV18
size: .
DNA: TGTGCCAGCTCACAGTCAGGAGGTAGGGACGAGCAGTACTTC
CDR3: CASSQSGGRDEQYF

D: .
J: TRBJ1-4
length: 17
V: TRBV4-2
size: .
DNA: TGTGCCAGCAGCCAAGGATCGACAGCGCAAGCTAATGAAAAACTGTTTTTT
CDR3: CASSQGSTAQANEKLFF

D: .
J: TRBJ1-1
length: 13
V: TRBV19
size: .
DNA: TGTGCCAGTAGTATAGGTGGGAGCACTGAAGCTTTCTTT
CDR3: CASSIGGSTEAFF

D: TRBD2
J: TRBJ2-5
length: 14
V: TRBV7-3
size: .
DNA: TGTGCCAGCGGGCGGGGGGATGATAGAGGGACCCAGTACTTC
CDR3: CASGRGDDRGTQYF

D: TRBD2
J: TRBJ2-7
length: 16
V: TRBV5-1
size: .
DNA: TGCGCCAGCAGCTTGGGAGCGGGAGCGCGCTCCTACGAGCAGTACTTC
CDR3: CASSLGAGARSYEQYF

D: .
J: TRBJ1-1
length: 15
V: TRBV28
size: few
DNA: TGTGCCAGCACTCAGGTGACTGAGGGTAACCGCGAAGCTTTCTTT
CDR3: CASTQVTEGNREAFF

D: .
J: TRBJ2-2
length: 16
V: TRBV3-1/TRBV3-2
size: .
DNA: TGTGCCAGCAGCCAAGGGGTGGCAGGGCACACCGGGGAGCTGTTTTTT
CDR3: CASSQGVAGHTGELFF

D: TRBD1
J: TRBJ1-4
length: 14
V: TRBV19
size: .
DNA: TGTGCCACCGCCGGACAGGCGACTAATGAAAAACTGTTTTTT
CDR3: CATAGQATNEKLFF

D: .
J: TRBJ2-3
length: 16
V: TRBV25-1
size: once
DNA: TGTGCCAGCAGTGAATGCGGGATACTTAGCACAGATACGCAGTATTTT
CDR3: CASSECGILSTDTQYF

D: TRBD2
J: TRBJ2-5
length: 17
V: TRBV3-1/TRBV3-2
size: .
DNA: TGTGCCAGCAGCCAAGATTTGACAAGGACTAGCGAAGAGACCCAGTACTTC
CDR3: CASSQDLTRTSEETQYF

D: TRBD2
J: TRBJ2-3
length: 17
V: TRBV4-2
size: .
DNA: TGTGCCAGCAGCCAAGCGAGGCGGGGGTACGGCACAGATACGCAGTATTTT
CDR3: CASSQARRGYGTDTQYF

D: .
J: TRBJ1-5
length: 13
V: TRBV18
size: .
DNA: TGTGCCAGCTCACCGAACAGGGATAGCCCCCAGCATTTT
CDR3: CASSPNRDSPQHF

D: .
J: TRBJ1-4
length: 17
V: TRBV6-1
size: .
DNA: TGTGCCAGCAGTGAGAGACAGTTCCGTGCAACTAATGAAAAACTGTTTTTT
CDR3: CASSERQFRATNEKLFF

D: TRBD2
J: TRBJ2-5
length: 14
V: TRBV6-5
size: once
DNA: TGTGCCAGCAGCCTACTAGCGGCCCAAGAGACCCAGTACTTC
CDR3: CASSLLAAQETQYF

D: TRBD2
J: TRBJ2-1
length: 17
V: TRBV27
size: .
DNA: TGTGCCAGCAATTCCCAACTAGCGGGGGGGAACTACAATGAGCAGTTCTTC
CDR3: CASNSQLAGGNYNEQFF

D: .
J: TRBJ2-2
length: 17
V: TRBV9
size: .
DNA: TGTGCCAGCGGAACTTCTTTCCGGGACACCTACACCGGGGAGCTGTTTTTT
CDR3: CASGTSFRDTYTGELFF

D: .
J: TRBJ2-5
length: 13
V: TRBV18
size: few
DNA: TGTGCCAGCTCTTTCGGAGAACAAGAGACCCAGTACTTC
CDR3: CASSFGEQETQYF

D: TRBD2
J: TRBJ2-7
length: 13
V: TRBV12-3/TRBV12-4
size: .
DNA: TGTGCCAGCAGACCTAGCGGGAGCCACGAGCAGTACTTC
CDR3: CASRPSGSHEQYF

D: .
J: TRBJ1-2
length: 17
V: TRBV21-1
size: .
DNA: TGTGCCAGCACCATAAATAGCCAGAGGGAGAGCAGGTATGGCTACACCTTC
CDR3: CASTINSQRESRYGYTF

D: .
J: TRBJ1-6
length: 14
V: TRBV3-1/TRBV3-2
size: .
DNA: TGTGCCAGCAGCTACGGTGACTATAATTCACCCCTCCACTTT
CDR3: CASSYGDYNSPLHF

D: TRBD1
J: TRBJ1-1
length: 13
V: TRBV12-3/TRBV12-4
size: .
DNA: TGTGCCAGCAGTCCGTCGACAGGGGGGGAAGCTTTCTTT
CDR3: CASSPSTGGEAFF

D: TRBD2
J: TRBJ2-7
length: 15
V: TRBV2
size: .
DNA: TGTGCCAGCCAGGGACTAGCGGGGGGTCCCAGCGAGCAGTACTTC
CDR3: CASQGLAGGPSEQYF

D: .
J: TRBJ2-2
length: 16
V: TRBV4-1
size: .
DNA: TGCGCCAGTGGCGGTTCCGTCCACGCGAACACCGGGGAGCTGTTTTTT
CDR3: CASGGSVHANTGELFF

D: .
J: TRBJ2-5
length: 13
V: TRBV6-5
size: .
DNA: TGTGCCAGCAGTTTGGGACTCCGAGAGACCCAGTACTTC
CDR3: CASSLGLRETQYF

D: TRBD2
J: TRBJ2-7
length: 15
V: TRBV4-1
size: .
DNA: TGCGCCAGCAGTCTTGCCGTAGGACTAGTGAACGAGCAGTACTTC
CDR3: CASSLAVGLVNEQYF

D: TRBD1
J: TRBJ1-2
length: 15
V: TRBV27
size: .
DNA: TGTGCCAGCAGCTCGGGGACAGGAGGTGGCTATGGCTACACCTTC
CDR3: CASSSGTGGGYGYTF

D: TRBD1
J: TRBJ1-5
length: 14
V: TRBV7-9
size: .
DNA: TGTGCCAGCAGCGAGACAGGGGTAGTTCAGCCCCAGCATTTT
CDR3: CASSETGVVQPQHF

D: .
J: TRBJ2-2
length: 14
V: TRBV30
size: .
DNA: TGTGCCTGGAGTGTGGGCACATGGGCCGGGGAGCTGTTTTTT
CDR3: CAWSVGTWAGELFF

D: TRBD2
J: TRBJ2-3
length: 18
V: TRBV4-2
size: .
DNA: TGTGCCAGCAGCCAAGATCCCCCTGTAGCGGGAGGGCCAGATACGCAGTATTTT
CDR3: CASSQDPPVAGGPDTQYF

D: .
J: TRBJ1-6
length: 17
V: TRBV30
size: .
DNA: TGTGCCTGGGAGGCGGGAATTAGAAGCTCCTATAATTCACCCCTCCACTTT
CDR3: CAWEAGIRSSYNSPLHF

D: TRBD2
J: TRBJ2-7
length: 15
V: TRBV10-3
size: .
DNA: TGTGCCATCAGTGTATGGGAGGGAAGATCCTACGAGCAGTACTTC
CDR3: CAISVWEGRSYEQYF

D: .
J: TRBJ2-7
length: 15
V: TRBV5-6
size: few
DNA: TGTGCCAGCAGTTACTCGACGGGAAGCTCCTACGAGCAGTACTTC
CDR3: CASSYSTGSSYEQYF

D: .
J: TRBJ2-1
length: 15
V: TRBV24-1
size: .
DNA: TGTGCCACCAGTCCCACAGGGATCTCAGGCAATGAGCAGTTCTTC
CDR3: CATSPTGISGNEQFF

D: TRBD1
J: TRBJ1-6
length: 14
V: TRBV15
size: .
DNA: TGTGCCACCAGCAACAGGGGATTGAATTCACCCCTCCACTTT
CDR3: CATSNRGLNSPLHF